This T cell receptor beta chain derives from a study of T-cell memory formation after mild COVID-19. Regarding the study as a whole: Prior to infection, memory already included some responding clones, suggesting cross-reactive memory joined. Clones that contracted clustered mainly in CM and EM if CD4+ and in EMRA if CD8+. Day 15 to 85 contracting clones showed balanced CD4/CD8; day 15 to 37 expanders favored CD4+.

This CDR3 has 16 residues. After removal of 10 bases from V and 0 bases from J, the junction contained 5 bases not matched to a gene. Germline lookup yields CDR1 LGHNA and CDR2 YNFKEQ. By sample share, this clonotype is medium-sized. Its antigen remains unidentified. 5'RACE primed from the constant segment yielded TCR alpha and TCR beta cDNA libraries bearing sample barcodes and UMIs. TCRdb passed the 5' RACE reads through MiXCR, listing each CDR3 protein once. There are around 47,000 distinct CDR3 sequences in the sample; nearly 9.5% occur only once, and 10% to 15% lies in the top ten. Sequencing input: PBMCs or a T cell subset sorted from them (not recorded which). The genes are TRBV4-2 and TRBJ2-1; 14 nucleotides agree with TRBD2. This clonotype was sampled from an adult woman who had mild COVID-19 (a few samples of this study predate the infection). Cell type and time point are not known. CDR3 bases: TGTGCCACCGGGACTAGCGGGGGTAGCTCCTACAATGAGCAGTTCTTC. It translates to CATGTSGGSSYNEQFF.